This T cell receptor beta chain was observed in a study of blood T cells in healthy people across ages. A second PCR of roughly 7 to 11 cycles used a sample-barcoded 5' primer and a J-beta primer mix. TCRdb reprocessed the 5' RACE reads via MiXCR and lists one record per CDR3 protein. In the table there are roughly 700,000 distinct CDR3 sequences, approximately 25% of which are singletons. Germline CDR1 reads SGHRS; CDR2 reads YFSETQ. J lost 1 base, V lost 7 bases, and 6 bases had no gene match. This CDR3 is 14 amino acids long. These data also featured in a second study, about T cells of mothers and their children.

The rearrangement uses TRBV5-1 and TRBJ1-1; 8 bases align to TRBD1. This TCR was recovered from a boy younger than 18 in good health. Sequencing was carried out using blood. The CDR3 DNA reads TGCGCCAGCCAAACCGGACAGGGGAACACTGAAGCTTTCTTT. Translated, it gives CASQTGQGNTEAFF.